The present TCR beta chain was sequenced within a study of blood T cell repertoires in COVID-19. Study details: T cells, B-cell-depleted T cells, or PBMCs supplied cDNA or gDNA.

The CDR3 runs to 13 residues. J lost 11 bases, V lost 5 bases, and 9 bases had no gene match. Original handling: Amplified reference gene primers provided the basis for estimating nucleated cell counts. Clones were sequenced by immunoSEQ multiplex PCR, and TCRdb holds only the in-frame ones, with some missing. V and J calls and clone size are copied from that table; D and trimming were computed from the DNA. The sample has 150,000 to 200,000 clones, over 80% seen once. Source material: PBMCs or T cells enriched from blood (not recorded which). This chain connects TRBV12-3 or TRBV12-4 to TRBJ1-5, with TRBD1 matching over 7 bases. This TCR was recovered from a woman aged 55-69 years who had recovered from COVID-19. The CDR3 bases are TGTGCCAGCAGTCTCCCTCCCCAGGGGGCCCAGCATTTT. Protein: CASSLPPQGAQHF.